Listed below are T cell receptor beta chains from one sample, sequenced in a study of siplizumab effects on memory and regulatory T cells. Some clones are missing from TCRdb's copy, which holds only in-frame ones; the method was immunoSEQ multiplex PCR. This table holds about 100,000 clones, more than 85% found once. Sequencing was carried out using CD4+ T cells sorted from blood. Receptors originate from a human donor in good health. Some clones in this sample may be carry-over from other donors' samples. CDR3s include the opening cysteine and the closing phenylalanine or tryptophan. The D gene is left open where the match is weak. The size entry is marked missing in some rows and otherwise reads once, few, many or a size class.

TGTGCCAGCAGCGTAAAACCTACTCAAGAGACCCAGTACTTC CASSVKPTQETQYF - TRBV9 14 TRBJ2-5 -
TGTGCCAGCAGCTCAAAGGGACCTTACGACACCGGGGAGCTGTTTTTT CASSSKGPYDTGELFF once TRBV11-3 16 TRBJ2-2 -
TGTGCTAGCAGCTTACAGGGGGCAGGCGGCGGGGAGCTGTTTTTT CASSLQGAGGGELFF - TRBV7-7 15 TRBJ2-2 TRBD1
TGTGCCAGCAGTCAGCGGGAGCTCGGCGAGCAGTACTTC CASSQRELGEQYF - TRBV6-6 13 TRBJ2-7 TRBD2
TGTGCCAGCAGCGTAGTGGGAGCGGTCTCCTACAATGAGCAGTTCTTC CASSVVGAVSYNEQFF - TRBV9 16 TRBJ2-1 -
TGCGCCAGCAGTAGTTTAACAGGGGGCACCGGGGAGCTGTTTTTT CASSSLTGGTGELFF - TRBV5-1 15 TRBJ2-2 TRBD1
TGTGCCAGCAGCTCGACAGGAGTTAACTACGAGCAGTACTTC CASSSTGVNYEQYF - TRBV5-5 14 TRBJ2-7 -
TGTGCCAGCAGTTACTGGCACAGGGGCACAGATACGCAGTATTTT CASSYWHRGTDTQYF - TRBV6-5 15 TRBJ2-3 -
TGTGCCAGCACCATAGGTCCGGGTTTGGTTGAAGCTTTCTTT CASTIGPGLVEAFF once TRBV6-6 14 TRBJ1-1 -
TGTGCCAGCAGCCGTGCGACAGGGACAGGGAGCATTCAGTACTTC CASSRATGTGSIQYF - TRBV5-6 15 TRBJ2-4 TRBD1
TGTGCCAGCAGCCAAGGTGGTTCAGGGGGAGAGACCCAGTACTTC CASSQGGSGGETQYF - TRBV14 15 TRBJ2-5 TRBD1
TGTGCCAGCAGTCTCGACTATGGCTACACCTTC CASSLDYGYTF - TRBV28 11 TRBJ1-2 -
TGTGCCAGCTCACTAGGGACATCAGAAAGAGGCTACACCTTC CASSLGTSERGYTF once TRBV18 14 TRBJ1-2 -
TGCGCCAGCAGCTATGGGACTAGCGGGGGGAACAATGAGCAGTTCTTC CASSYGTSGGNNEQFF - TRBV5-1 16 TRBJ2-1 TRBD2
TGTGCCAGCAGCTTGCTTGGAGGCCCCGCGGGGAACACTGAAGCTTTCTTT CASSLLGGPAGNTEAFF - TRBV5-6 17 TRBJ1-1 -
TGTGCCATCAGGGGGACAGGGGCGACCTACGAGCAGTACTTC CAIRGTGATYEQYF once TRBV10-3 14 TRBJ2-7 TRBD1
TGTGCCAGCCAATCCGAGTCCCAGGCCTACGAGCAGTACTTC CASQSESQAYEQYF - TRBV6-1 14 TRBJ2-7 -
TGTGCCAGCAGCTTAGCCACCTACAATGAGCAGTTCTTC CASSLATYNEQFF - TRBV11-3 13 TRBJ2-1 -
TGTGCCAGCAGCTTAAACGCCGGGACGGATTATGGCTACACCTTC CASSLNAGTDYGYTF - TRBV7-3 15 TRBJ1-2 -
TGCGCCAGCCGTTATTCGGCTCGGGGCTTGAATTGGTCTTCGGTTGCCCAGCATTTT CASRYSARGLNWSSVAQHF once TRBV23-1 19 TRBJ1-5 -
TGTGCCAGCAGCAGACGGGGCGTAGAAACTGAAGCTTTCTTT CASSRRGVETEAFF - TRBV5-6 14 TRBJ1-1 -
TGTGCCAGCAGACTAGCGGGGCCGAACACCGGGGAGCTGTTTTTT CASRLAGPNTGELFF - TRBV7-9 15 TRBJ2-2 TRBD2
TGCGCCAGCAGCTTGGTGACAGGGGTAGATACGCAGTATTTT CASSLVTGVDTQYF - TRBV5-1 14 TRBJ2-3 TRBD1
TGTGCCAGCAGCTTAGAGGGTTCAGCCACAGATACGCAGTATTTT CASSLEGSATDTQYF - TRBV7-8 15 TRBJ2-3 -
TGCAGTGCTGGAATTTGGACCGATCAGTACTTC CSAGIWTDQYF - TRBV20-1 11 TRBJ2-7 -
TGTGCCAGCAGCTATGGCGGGGGCCAGAACACCGGGGAGCTGTTTTTT CASSYGGGQNTGELFF - TRBV5-5 16 TRBJ2-2 -
TGTGCCAGCAGTTTAGGAGGTCTAGCGGGAACCCAAGAGACCCAGTACTTC CASSLGGLAGTQETQYF - TRBV28 17 TRBJ2-5 TRBD2
TGTGCCAGCAGCCAAGATCAGAGGGCCTCCTACGAGCAGTACTTC CASSQDQRASYEQYF - TRBV4-2 15 TRBJ2-7 -
TGTGCCAGCAGTTTTTTAAGTATCGGGCAGGGTGACGAGCAGTACTTC CASSFLSIGQGDEQYF - TRBV28 16 TRBJ2-7 -
TGTGCCAGTAGTGTTAACCAGGGGTCGCACCAAGAGACCCAGTACTTC CASSVNQGSHQETQYF - TRBV19 16 TRBJ2-5 -
TGTGCCCCGGCTGGGGCCAACGTCCTGACTTTC CAPAGANVLTF - TRBV21-1 11 TRBJ2-6 -
TGTGCCAGCAGCTTTACGTCCGGGGCGCGTGGAGGCTACACCTTC CASSFTSGARGGYTF many TRBV7-9 15 TRBJ1-2 -
TGTGCCAGCTCACGGCAGCAAGAGACCCAGTACTTC CASSRQQETQYF - TRBV18 12 TRBJ2-5 -
TGTGCCAGCAGAAATAGAGGCCTCAGTGTCTTC CASRNRGLSVF - TRBV27 11 TRBJ2-1 -
TGTGCCAGCAGTGACTCGCTTCTTAGCGGGACTAACACCGGGGAGCTGTTTTTT CASSDSLLSGTNTGELFF - TRBV6-4 18 TRBJ2-2 TRBD2
TGTGCCAGCAGCTTAGGAGCAGGCGTTCATGAGCAGTTCTTC CASSLGAGVHEQFF - TRBV7-9 14 TRBJ2-1 -
TGTGCCAGCAGCCCTACGACAGGGGGCCGTAACGAGCAGTACTTC CASSPTTGGRNEQYF - TRBV25-1 15 TRBJ2-7 TRBD1
TGCGCCAGCAGCTTCGACAGGGCGAACACTGAAGCTTTCTTT CASSFDRANTEAFF - TRBV4-1 14 TRBJ1-1 TRBD1
TGTGCCAGCAGTCTTGGTTCCTACCAAGAGACCCAGTACTTC CASSLGSYQETQYF - TRBV2 14 TRBJ2-5 -
TGTGCCAGCAGCCTCCTAGCGGGAGGAGCCGGGGAGCTGTTTTTT CASSLLAGGAGELFF - TRBV5-4 15 TRBJ2-2 TRBD2
TGTGCCAGCAGCTCTGTCGGCAACACTGAAGCTTTCTTT CASSSVGNTEAFF - TRBV7-3 13 TRBJ1-1 -
TGTGCCAGCAGCCCGGGGACAGGATCGTACTCTGGGGCCAACGTCCTGACTTTC CASSPGTGSYSGANVLTF - TRBV7-9 18 TRBJ2-6 TRBD1
TGTGCCAGCAGCTCCATGTCTAGCTTCTATTCCGTAACCTACGAGCAGTACTTC CASSSMSSFYSVTYEQYF - TRBV7-2 18 TRBJ2-7 -
TGTGCCAGCAGACCCCTCGGGCAGACGAACACCGGGGAGCTGTTTTTT CASRPLGQTNTGELFF - TRBV5-8 16 TRBJ2-2 -
TGTGCCAGCAGGACAGGGGGCGCTTCGGGTGGCTACACCTTC CASRTGGASGGYTF - TRBV19 14 TRBJ1-2 TRBD1
TGTGCCTGGCAAAGACCAGGGAAAGGTACGGAGACCCAGTACTTC CAWQRPGKGTETQYF once TRBV30 15 TRBJ2-5 -
TGTGCCAGCAGTTACCGTACTAGCGGCCCCTACGAGCAGTACTTC CASSYRTSGPYEQYF once TRBV6-5 15 TRBJ2-7 TRBD2
TGTGCCAGCAGTCCCAGGGCACTCAATCAGCCCCAGCATTTT CASSPRALNQPQHF - TRBV28 14 TRBJ1-5 -